Reported below is one T cell receptor beta chain. What it recognizes is unknown. These data belong to a study of cytomegalovirus exposure and HLA in healthy donors. Study in general: For the approximately 360 genotyped donors, more than 65% fell within the Caucasian-associated ancestry cluster.

In the PCR, 60 Vbeta and 13 Jbeta primers were used. Sequencing was performed with immunoSEQ multiplex PCR; in TCRdb, only in-frame clones are kept and a portion is missing. This table holds some 250,000 clones, 82% found once. This CDR3 has 16 amino acids. CDR1 and CDR2 (germline): PRHDT, FYEKMQ (reference sequence). V lost 2 bases to trimming and J lost 5 bases; unmatched junction nucleotides: 6. Broader study findings: According to reports, the classifier identified cytomegalovirus status with high specificity and sensitivity. Investigators reported 150 to 200 TCR beta chains as tied to cytomegalovirus. Exclusion applied to some V segments, including TRBV6-2 and TRBV6-3, as they were indistinguishable.

The TCR originated in a woman aged 40 to 50 in good health and CMV-seropositive. The V call is TRBV13, the J call TRBJ2-5; 12 positions match TRBD2. Sequenced sample: PBMCs. The CDR3 DNA follows: TGTGCCAGCAGCTTACTAGCGGGAGGGCCATTGGAGACCCAGTACTTC. This codes for CASSLLAGGPLETQYF.